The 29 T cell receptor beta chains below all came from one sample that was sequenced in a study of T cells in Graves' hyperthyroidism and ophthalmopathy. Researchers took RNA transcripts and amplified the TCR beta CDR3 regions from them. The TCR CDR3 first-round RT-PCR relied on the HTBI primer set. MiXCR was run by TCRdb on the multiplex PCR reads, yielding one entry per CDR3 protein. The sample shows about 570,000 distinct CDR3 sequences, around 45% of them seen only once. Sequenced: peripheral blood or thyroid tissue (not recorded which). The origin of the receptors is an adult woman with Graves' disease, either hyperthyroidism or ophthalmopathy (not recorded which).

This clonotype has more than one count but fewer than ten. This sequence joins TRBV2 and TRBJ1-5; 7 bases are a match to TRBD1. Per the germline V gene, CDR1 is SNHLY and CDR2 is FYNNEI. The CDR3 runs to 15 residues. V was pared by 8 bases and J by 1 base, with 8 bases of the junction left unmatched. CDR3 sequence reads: CASELDRWSNQPQHF. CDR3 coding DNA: TGTGCCAGCGAACTGGACAGGTGGAGCAATCAGCCCCAGCATTTT.

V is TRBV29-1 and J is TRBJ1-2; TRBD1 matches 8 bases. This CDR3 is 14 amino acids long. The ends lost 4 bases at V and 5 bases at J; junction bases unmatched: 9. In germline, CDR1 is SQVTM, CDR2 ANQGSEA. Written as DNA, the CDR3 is TGCAGCGTTGTGGGGGACAGGAAACCTTATGGCTACACCTTC. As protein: CSVVGDRKPYGYTF. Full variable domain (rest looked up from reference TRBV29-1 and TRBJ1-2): SAVISQKPSRDICQRGTSLTIQCQVDSQVTMMFWYRQQPGQSLTLIATANQGSEATYESGFVIDKFPISRPNLTFSTLTVSNMSPEDSSIYLCSVVGDRKPYGYTFGSGTRLTVV.

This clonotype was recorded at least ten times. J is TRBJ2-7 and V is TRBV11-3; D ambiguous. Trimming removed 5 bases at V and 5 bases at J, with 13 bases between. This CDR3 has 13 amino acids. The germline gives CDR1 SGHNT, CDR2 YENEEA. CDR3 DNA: TGTGCCAGCAGCACCCGCGACCGGGACGAGCAGTACTTC. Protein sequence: CASSTRDRDEQYF.

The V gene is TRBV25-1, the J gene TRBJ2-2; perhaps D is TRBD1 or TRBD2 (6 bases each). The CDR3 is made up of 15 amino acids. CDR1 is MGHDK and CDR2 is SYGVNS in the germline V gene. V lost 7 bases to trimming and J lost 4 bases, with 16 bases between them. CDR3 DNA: TGTGCCAGCACTTGGGGGGCTAGGAGCACCGGGGAGCTGTTTTTT. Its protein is CASTWGARSTGELFF.

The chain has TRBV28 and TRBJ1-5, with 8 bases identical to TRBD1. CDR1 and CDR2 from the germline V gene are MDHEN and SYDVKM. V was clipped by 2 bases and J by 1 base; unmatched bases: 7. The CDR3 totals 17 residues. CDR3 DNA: TGTGCCAGCAGTTTACAGGGGGCGGATCAAAGCAATCAGCCCCAGCATTTT. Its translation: CASSLQGADQSNQPQHF. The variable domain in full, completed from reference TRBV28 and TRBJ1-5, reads DVKVTQSSRYLVKRTGEKVFLECVQDMDHENMFWYRQDPGLGLRLIYFSYDVKMKEKGDIPEGYSVSREKKERFSLILESASTNQTSMYLCASSLQGADQSNQPQHFGDGTRLSIL.

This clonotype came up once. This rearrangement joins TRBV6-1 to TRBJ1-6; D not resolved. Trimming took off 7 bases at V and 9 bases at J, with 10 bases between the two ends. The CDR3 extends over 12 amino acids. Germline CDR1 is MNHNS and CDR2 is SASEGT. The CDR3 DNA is TGTGCCAGCAAGGGCATTAGTTCACCCCTCCACTTT. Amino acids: CASKGISSPLHF.

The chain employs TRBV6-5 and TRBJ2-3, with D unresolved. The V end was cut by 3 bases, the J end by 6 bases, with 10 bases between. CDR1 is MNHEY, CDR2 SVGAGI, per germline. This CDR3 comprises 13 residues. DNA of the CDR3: TGTGCCAGCAGTTATATAGCCCGGGATACGCAGTATTTT. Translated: CASSYIARDTQYF.

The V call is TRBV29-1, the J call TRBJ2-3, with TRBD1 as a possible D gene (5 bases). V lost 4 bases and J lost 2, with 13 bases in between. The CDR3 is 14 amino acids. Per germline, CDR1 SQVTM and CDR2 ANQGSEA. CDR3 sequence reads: CSVAQGYHTDTQYF. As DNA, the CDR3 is TGCAGCGTTGCCCAGGGATATCACACAGATACGCAGTATTTT.

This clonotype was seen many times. CDR3 sequence (DNA): TGTGCCATCAGTGATTCGGGCAGAGCCTATGGCTACACCTTC. It codes for CAISDSGRAYGYTF. V usage is TRBV10-3 and J usage is TRBJ1-2; D ambiguous. With 3 bases removed from V and 4 bases from J, the gap between germline ends came to 12 bases. The germline CDR1 and CDR2 sequences are ENHRY and SYGVKD. CDR3 length equals 14 residues.

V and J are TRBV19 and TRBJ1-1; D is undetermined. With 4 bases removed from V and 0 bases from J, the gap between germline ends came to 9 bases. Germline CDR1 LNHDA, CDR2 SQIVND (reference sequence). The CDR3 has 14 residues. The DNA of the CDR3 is TGTGCCAGTAGTACCGACACTGTGAACACTGAAGCTTTCTTT. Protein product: CASSTDTVNTEAFF.

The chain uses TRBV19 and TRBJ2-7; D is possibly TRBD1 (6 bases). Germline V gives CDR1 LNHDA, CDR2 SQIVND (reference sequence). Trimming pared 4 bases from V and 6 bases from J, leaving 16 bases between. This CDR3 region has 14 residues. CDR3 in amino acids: CASSTVQGSGEQYF. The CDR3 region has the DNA TGTGCCAGTAGTACCGTACAGGGTTCGGGCGAGCAGTACTTC.

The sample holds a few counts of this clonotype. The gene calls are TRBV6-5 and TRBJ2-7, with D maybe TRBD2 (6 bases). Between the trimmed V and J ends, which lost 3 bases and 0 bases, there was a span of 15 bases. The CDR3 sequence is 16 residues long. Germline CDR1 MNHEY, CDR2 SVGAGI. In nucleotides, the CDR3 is TGTGCCAGCAGTTATGGGTGGGACGGGAGCTCCTACGAGCAGTACTTC. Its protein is CASSYGWDGSSYEQYF.

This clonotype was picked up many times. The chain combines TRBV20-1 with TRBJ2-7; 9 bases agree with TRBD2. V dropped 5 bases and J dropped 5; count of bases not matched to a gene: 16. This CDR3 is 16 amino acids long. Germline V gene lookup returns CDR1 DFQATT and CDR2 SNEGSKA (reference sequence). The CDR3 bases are TGCAGTGCTGAGGCGGGCGAGGCGGGAGGGCCTAACGAGCAGTACTTC. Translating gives CSAEAGEAGGPNEQYF.

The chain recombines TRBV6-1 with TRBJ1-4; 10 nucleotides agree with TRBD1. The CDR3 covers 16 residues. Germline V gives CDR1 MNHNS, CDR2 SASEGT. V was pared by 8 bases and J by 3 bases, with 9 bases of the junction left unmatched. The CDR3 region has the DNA TGTGCCAGCGGCCCGGGACAGGGGTTGTCTAATGAAAAACTGTTTTTT. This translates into CASGPGQGLSNEKLFF.

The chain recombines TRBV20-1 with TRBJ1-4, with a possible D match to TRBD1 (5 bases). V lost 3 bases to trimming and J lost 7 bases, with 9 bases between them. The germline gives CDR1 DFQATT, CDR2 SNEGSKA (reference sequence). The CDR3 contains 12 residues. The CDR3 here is CSASLGGEKLFF. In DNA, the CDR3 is TGCAGTGCTAGTTTGGGGGGTGAAAAACTGTTTTTT.

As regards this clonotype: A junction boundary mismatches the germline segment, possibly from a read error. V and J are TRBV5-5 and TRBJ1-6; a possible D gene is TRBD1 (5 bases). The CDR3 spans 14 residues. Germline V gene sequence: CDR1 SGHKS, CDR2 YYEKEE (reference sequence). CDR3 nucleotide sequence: TGTGCCAGCACCTTGGGACTTCCCAATTCACCCCTCCACTTT. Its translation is CASTLGLPNSPLHF.

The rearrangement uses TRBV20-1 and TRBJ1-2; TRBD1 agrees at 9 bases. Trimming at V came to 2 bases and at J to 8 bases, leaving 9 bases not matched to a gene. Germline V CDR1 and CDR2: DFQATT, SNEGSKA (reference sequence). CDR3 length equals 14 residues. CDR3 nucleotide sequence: TGCAGTGCTAGATCTCCGGGACAGGGTGAAGGCTACACCTTC. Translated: CSARSPGQGEGYTF.

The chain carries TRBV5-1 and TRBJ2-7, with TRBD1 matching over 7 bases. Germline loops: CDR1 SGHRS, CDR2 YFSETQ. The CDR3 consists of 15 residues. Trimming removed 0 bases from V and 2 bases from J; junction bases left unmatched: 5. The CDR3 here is CASSLDTGQTYEQYF. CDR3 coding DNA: TGCGCCAGCAGCTTGGACACGGGACAGACCTACGAGCAGTACTTC.

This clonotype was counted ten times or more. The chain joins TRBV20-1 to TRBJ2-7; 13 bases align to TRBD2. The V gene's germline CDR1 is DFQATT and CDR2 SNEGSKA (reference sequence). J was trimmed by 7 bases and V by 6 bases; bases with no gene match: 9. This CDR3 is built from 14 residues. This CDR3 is CSAVGLAGEGEQYF. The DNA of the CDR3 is TGCAGTGCCGTTGGACTAGCGGGGGAAGGAGAGCAGTACTTC.

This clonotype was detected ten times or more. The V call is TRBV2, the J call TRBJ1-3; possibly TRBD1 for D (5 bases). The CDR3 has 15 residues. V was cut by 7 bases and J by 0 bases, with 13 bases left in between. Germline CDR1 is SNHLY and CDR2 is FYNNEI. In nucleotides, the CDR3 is TGTGCCAGCATTCGGGACGGACCCTCTGGAAACACCATATATTTT. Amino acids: CASIRDGPSGNTIYF. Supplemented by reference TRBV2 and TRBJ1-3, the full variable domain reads EPEVTQTPSHQVTQMGQEVILRCVPISNHLYFYWYRQILGQKVEFLVSFYNNEISEKSEIFDDQFSVERPDGSNFTLKIRSTKLEDSAMYFCASIRDGPSGNTIYFGEGSWLTVV.

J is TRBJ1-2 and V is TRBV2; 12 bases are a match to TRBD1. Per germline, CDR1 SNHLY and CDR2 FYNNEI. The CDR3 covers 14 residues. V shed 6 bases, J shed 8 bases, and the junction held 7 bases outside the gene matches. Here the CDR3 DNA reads TGTGCCAGCAGCGCGGGACAGGGGGCAAGAGGCTACACCTTC. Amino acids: CASSAGQGARGYTF.

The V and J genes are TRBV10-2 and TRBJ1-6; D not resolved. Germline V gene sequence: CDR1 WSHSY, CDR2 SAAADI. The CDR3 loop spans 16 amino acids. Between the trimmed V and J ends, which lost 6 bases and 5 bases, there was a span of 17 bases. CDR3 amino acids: CASRRRGSPNNSPLHF. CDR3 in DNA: TGCGCCAGCAGGCGTCGAGGTTCACCTAATAATTCACCCCTCCACTTT.

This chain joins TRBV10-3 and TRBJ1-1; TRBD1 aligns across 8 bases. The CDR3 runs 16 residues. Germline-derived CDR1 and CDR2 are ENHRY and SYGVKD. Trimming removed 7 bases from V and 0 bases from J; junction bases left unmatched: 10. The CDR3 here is CAITPSWDRLNTEAFF. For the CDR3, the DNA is TGTGCCATCACCCCCTCCTGGGACAGGCTGAACACTGAAGCTTTCTTT.

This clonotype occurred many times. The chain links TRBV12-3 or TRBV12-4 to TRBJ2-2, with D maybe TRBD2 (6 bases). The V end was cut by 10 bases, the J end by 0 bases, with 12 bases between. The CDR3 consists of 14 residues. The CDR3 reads CATPGLSNTGELFF. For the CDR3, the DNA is TGTGCCACTCCGGGACTTTCGAACACCGGGGAGCTGTTTTTT.

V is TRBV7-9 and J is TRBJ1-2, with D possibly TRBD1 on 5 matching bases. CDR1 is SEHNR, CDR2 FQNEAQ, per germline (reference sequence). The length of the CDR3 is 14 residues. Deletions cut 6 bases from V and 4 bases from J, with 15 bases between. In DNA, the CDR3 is TGTGCCAGCAGTCTCGTTGGCGGGACCTATGGCTACACCTTC. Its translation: CASSLVGGTYGYTF.

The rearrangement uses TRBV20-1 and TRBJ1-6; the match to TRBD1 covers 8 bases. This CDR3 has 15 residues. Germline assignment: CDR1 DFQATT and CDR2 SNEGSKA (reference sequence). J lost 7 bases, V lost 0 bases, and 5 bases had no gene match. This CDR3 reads CSARERDRNNSPLHF. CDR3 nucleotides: TGCAGTGCTAGAGAACGGGACAGGAACAATTCACCCCTCCACTTT.

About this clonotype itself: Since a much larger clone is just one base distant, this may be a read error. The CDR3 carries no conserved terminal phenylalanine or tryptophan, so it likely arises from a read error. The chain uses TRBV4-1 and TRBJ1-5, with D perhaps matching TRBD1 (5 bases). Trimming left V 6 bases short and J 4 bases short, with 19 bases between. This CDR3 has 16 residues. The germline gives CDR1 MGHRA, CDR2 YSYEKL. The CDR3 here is CASRQSPGLLNQPQHL. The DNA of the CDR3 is TGCGCCAGCAGGCAATCGCCGGGGCTCTTAAATCAGCCCCAGCATCTT.

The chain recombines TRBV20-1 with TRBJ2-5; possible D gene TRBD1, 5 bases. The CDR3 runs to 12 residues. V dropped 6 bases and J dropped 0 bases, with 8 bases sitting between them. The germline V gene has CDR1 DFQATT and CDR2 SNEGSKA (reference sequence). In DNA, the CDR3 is TGCAGTGCCAAGACAGACCAAGAGACCCAGTACTTC. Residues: CSAKTDQETQYF.

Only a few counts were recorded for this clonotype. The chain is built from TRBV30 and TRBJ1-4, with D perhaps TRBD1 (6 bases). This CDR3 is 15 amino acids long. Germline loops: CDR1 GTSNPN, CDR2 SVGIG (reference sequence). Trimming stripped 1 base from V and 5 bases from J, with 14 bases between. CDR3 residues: CAWSALTGENEKLFF. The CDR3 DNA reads TGTGCCTGGAGTGCCTTGACAGGTGAAAATGAAAAACTGTTTTTT.